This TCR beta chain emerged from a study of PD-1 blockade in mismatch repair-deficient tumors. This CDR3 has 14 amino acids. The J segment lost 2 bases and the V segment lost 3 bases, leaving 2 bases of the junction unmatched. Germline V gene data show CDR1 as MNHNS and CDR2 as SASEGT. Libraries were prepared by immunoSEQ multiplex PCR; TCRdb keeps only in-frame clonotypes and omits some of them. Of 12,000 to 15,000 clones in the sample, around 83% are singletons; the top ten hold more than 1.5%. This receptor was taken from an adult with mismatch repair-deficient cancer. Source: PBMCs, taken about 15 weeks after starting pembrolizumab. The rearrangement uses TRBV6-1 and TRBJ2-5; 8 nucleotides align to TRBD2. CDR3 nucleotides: TGTGCCAGCAGTGACGGCGGGGGGCAAGAGACCCAGTACTTC. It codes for CASSDGGGQETQYF.